This T cell receptor (beta chain) was recovered during a study of blood T cell repertoires in COVID-19. The overall study: Collection of acute and convalescent COVID-19 samples took place in the United States, Italy and Spain. PBMCs, B-cell-depleted T cells, or T cells were the source of the cDNA or gDNA that made up the material.

In the original analysis: Amplification from reference gene primers served as the basis for estimated nucleated cell counts. Here immunoSEQ multiplex PCR was the method, and the copy in TCRdb shows in-frame clones only, minus some. Clonal size and the V and J genes are those of that table, whereas D and trimming came from the DNA. The sample has approximately 80,000 clones; 80% to 85% are singletons. Germline CDR1 is MNHEY and CDR2 is SVGAGI. V was pared by 6 bases and J by 4 bases, with 4 bases of the junction left unmatched. The CDR3 is 13 amino acids. The sample was peripheral blood. The clonotype originates from a man older than 75 with acute or convalescent COVID-19. This sequence joins TRBV6-5 and TRBJ1-1; 8 bases are shared with TRBD1. CDR3 region: CASRATGGTEAFF. In nucleotides, the CDR3 is TGTGCCAGCAGAGCCACAGGGGGCACTGAAGCTTTCTTT.